This T cell receptor beta chain was sequenced for a study of Ad26.COV2.S vaccination and SARS-CoV-2 variants. Study-level information: Ad26.COV2.S, an intramuscular injection, was given once or twice 56 days apart.

Assay used: immunoSEQ multiplex PCR; TCRdb lists only in-frame clones, some missing. This sample has approximately 500,000 clones, with 87% found just once. Described treatment: about 20 received Ad26.COV2.S at low or high dose, single or two shots; several received placebo; per-sample allocation not given. Specimens were obtained on day 63 following the first vaccine or placebo injection. V was shortened by 0 bases and J by 7 bases, with 8 bases between the two germline ends. Germline V gene sequence: CDR1 SGHTA, CDR2 FQGTGA. CDR3 size: 13 residues. The rearrangement uses TRBV7-3 and TRBJ2-3; D gene ambiguous. Sample: peripheral blood, taken in a trial of Ad26.COV2.S vaccine versus placebo. This TCR came from a person aged 18 to 59 who received the Ad26.COV2.S COVID-19 vaccine or a placebo. The CDR3 sequence is CASSLTGYYTQYF. The CDR3 nucleotides read TGTGCCAGCAGCTTAACAGGGTATTATACGCAGTATTTT.